Below, one T cell receptor beta chain is given with its context. Germline V CDR1 and CDR2: LNHDA, SQIVND (reference sequence). This CDR3 has 14 amino acids. V gave up 7 bases and J gave up 8 bases; unmatched junction bases: 10. This entry is derived from a study of technical replicates of blood from a handful of donors. This table comes from immunoSEQ multiplex PCR, and its TCRdb copy is limited to in-frame clones, with some not included. The sample lists under 85,000 clones, 80% to 95% occurring once. The TCR was taken from a human donor in good health. This chain connects TRBV19 to TRBJ1-4, with 7 bases fitting TRBD1. The sample taken for sequencing was T cells isolated from PBMCs. CDR3: CASNRQGNSEKLFF. As DNA, the CDR3 is TGTGCCAGTAACCGACAGGGTAATTCGGAAAAACTGTTTTTT.